The 4 T cell receptor beta chains reported below all come from one sample, sequenced in a study of T-cell reconstitution after alpha-beta-depleted transplantation in children. Unique molecular identifiers were used to barcode this TCRbeta library. TCRdb ran MiXCR on the PCR reads and lists one entry per CDR3 protein. Among hundreds of thousands of distinct CDR3 sequences listed, 18% were seen once. The sequencing used PBMCs from the stem cell graft donor, collected from the stem cell graft. The receptors stem from a human donor who donated a stem cell graft to a child with acute lymphoblastic leukemia.

In its sample, this clonotype was seen a few times. The rearrangement links TRBV5-1 to TRBJ2-1; possible D gene TRBD2, 5 bases. CDR3 length: 17 residues. The V end was cut by 1 base, the J end by 4 bases, with 18 bases between. Germline V gene lookup returns CDR1 SGHRS and CDR2 YFSETQ. DNA of the CDR3: TGCGCCAGCAGCTTGACTCCGGACTTTGATCCGTACAATGAGCAGTTCTTC. As protein: CASSLTPDFDPYNEQFF.

The table lists this clonotype with a few counts. Here the CDR3 DNA reads TGCAGTGCTCTGGACAGGGACCAAGAGACCCAGTACTTC. Translation: CSALDRDQETQYF. This chain links TRBV20-1 with TRBJ2-5, with 8 bases matching TRBD1. This CDR3 contains 13 residues. V lost 5 bases to trimming and J lost 0 bases; unmatched junction nucleotides: 2. Germline V gene lookup returns CDR1 DFQATT and CDR2 SNEGSKA (reference sequence).

The chain carries TRBV27 and TRBJ1-2; the match to TRBD1 covers 8 bases. The germline V gene has CDR1 MNHEY and CDR2 SMNVEV (reference sequence). V trimming: 1 base; J trimming: 6 bases; junction bases outside the gene matches: 4. CDR3 size: 14 residues. CDR3 residues: CASSLWAGGDGYTF. CDR3 in DNA: TGTGCCAGCAGTTTATGGGCAGGGGGCGATGGCTACACCTTC.

This clonotype was observed a few times. The CDR3 region has the DNA TGCGCCAGCAGCTCCCTTTGGCAGGGTACCTACGAGCAGTACTTC. This encodes CASSSLWQGTYEQYF. This chain joins TRBV5-1 and TRBJ2-7; D perhaps matches TRBD1 (5 bases). The CDR3 covers 15 residues. The V and J ends lost 3 bases and 2 bases respectively, with 15 bases between them. Looked up from germline, CDR1 is SGHRS and CDR2 is YFSETQ.